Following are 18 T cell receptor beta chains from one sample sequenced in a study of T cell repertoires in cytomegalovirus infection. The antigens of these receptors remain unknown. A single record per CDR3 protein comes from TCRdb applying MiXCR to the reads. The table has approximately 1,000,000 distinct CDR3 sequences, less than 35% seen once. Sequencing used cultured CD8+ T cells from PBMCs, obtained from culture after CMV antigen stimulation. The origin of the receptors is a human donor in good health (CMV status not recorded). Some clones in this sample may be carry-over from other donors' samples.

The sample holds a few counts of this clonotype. The CDR3 region has the DNA TGTGCCAGCGCGGACCTTGGCGCATACGAGCAGTACTTC. This translates into CASADLGAYEQYF. The rearrangement links TRBV10-3 to TRBJ2-7; D not certain. The CDR3 runs 13 residues. The germline gives CDR1 ENHRY, CDR2 SYGVKD. V dropped 10 bases and J dropped 4 bases, with 17 bases sitting between them.

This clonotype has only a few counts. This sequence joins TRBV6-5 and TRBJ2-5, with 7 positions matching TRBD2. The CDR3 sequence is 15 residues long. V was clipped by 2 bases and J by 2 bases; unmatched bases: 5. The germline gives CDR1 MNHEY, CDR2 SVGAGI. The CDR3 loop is CASSYEGGRQETQYF. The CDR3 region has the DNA TGTGCCAGCAGTTACGAGGGAGGGCGGCAAGAGACCCAGTACTTC.

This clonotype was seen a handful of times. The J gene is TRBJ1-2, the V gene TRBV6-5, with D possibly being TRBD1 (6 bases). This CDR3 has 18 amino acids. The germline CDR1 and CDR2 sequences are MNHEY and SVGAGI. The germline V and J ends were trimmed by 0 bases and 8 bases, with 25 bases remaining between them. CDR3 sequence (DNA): TGTGCCAGCAGTTACTCTCGGCTAGGAGAGGGGGGCGCGGAAGGCTACACCTTC. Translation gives CASSYSRLGEGGAEGYTF.

The CDR3 nucleotides are TGTGCCACCCTAGCGGGGGTTCTCTCCTACAATGAGCAGTTCTTC. Its protein is CATLAGVLSYNEQFF. The rearrangement uses TRBV6-1 and TRBJ2-1; 10 nucleotides line up with TRBD2. Germline lookup yields CDR1 MNHNS and CDR2 SASEGT. V dropped 10 bases and J dropped 0; count of bases not matched to a gene: 6. The CDR3 spans 15 residues.

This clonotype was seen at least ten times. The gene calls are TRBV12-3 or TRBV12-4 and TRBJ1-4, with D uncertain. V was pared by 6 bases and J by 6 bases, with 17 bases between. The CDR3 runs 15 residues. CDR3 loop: CASRINPDRDEKLFF. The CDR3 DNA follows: TGTGCCAGCAGGATCAATCCCGATCGGGATGAAAAACTGTTTTTT.

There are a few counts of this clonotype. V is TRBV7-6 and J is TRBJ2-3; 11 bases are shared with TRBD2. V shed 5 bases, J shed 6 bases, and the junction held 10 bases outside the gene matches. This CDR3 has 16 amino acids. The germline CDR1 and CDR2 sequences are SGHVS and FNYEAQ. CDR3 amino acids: CASSPASGGPSDTQYF. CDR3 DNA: TGTGCCAGCAGCCCAGCTAGCGGGGGGCCTTCGGATACGCAGTATTTT.

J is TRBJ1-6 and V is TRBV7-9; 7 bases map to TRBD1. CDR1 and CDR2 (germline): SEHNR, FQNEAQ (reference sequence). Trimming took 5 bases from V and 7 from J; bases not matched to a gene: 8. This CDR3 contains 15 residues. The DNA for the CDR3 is TGTGCCAGCAGCCCTCAGGGGGGGAGAAATTCACCCCTCCACTTT. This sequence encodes CASSPQGGRNSPLHF.

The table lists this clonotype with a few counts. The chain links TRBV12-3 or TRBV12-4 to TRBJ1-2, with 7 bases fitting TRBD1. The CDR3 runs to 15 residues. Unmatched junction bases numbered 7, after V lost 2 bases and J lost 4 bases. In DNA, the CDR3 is TGTGCCAGCAGTTTACTTCACCGGACAGGCTATGGCTACACCTTC. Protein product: CASSLLHRTGYGYTF.

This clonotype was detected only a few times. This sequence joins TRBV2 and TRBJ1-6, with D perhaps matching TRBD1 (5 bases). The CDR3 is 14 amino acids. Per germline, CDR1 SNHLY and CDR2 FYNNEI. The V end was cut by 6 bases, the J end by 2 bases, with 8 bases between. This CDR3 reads CASSNRPYNSPLHF. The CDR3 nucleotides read TGTGCCAGCAGCAACAGGCCCTATAATTCACCCCTCCACTTT.

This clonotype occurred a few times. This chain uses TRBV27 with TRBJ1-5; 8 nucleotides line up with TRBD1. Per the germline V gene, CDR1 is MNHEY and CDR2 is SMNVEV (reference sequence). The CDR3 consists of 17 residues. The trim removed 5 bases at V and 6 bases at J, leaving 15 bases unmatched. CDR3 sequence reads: CASSVHPTGVLSQPQHF. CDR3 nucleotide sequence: TGTGCCAGCAGTGTACACCCGACAGGGGTACTGAGTCAGCCCCAGCATTTT.

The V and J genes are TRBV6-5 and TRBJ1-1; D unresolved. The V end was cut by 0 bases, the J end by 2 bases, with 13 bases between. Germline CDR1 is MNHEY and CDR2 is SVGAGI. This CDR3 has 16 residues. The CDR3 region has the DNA TGTGCCAGCAGTTACTCTCTTCGGGCTGTTAACACTGAAGCTTTCTTT. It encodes CASSYSLRAVNTEAFF.

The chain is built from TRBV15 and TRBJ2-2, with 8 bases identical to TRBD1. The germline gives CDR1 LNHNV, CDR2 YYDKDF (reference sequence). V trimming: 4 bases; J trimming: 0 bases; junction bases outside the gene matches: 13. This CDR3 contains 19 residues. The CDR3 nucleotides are TGTGCCACCAGCACCTCTGGACAGGGAGTTGCCCCGAACACCGGGGAGCTGTTTTTT. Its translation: CATSTSGQGVAPNTGELFF.

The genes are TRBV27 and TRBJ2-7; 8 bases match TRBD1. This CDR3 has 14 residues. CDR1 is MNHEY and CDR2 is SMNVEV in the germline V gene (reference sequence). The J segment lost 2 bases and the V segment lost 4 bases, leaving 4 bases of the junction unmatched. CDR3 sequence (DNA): TGTGCCAGCAGTTCATCGGACAGGGCCTACGAGCAGTACTTC. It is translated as CASSSSDRAYEQYF.

CDR3 sequence: CASSFGGPSGGRPPDTQYF. In DNA, the CDR3 is TGTGCCAGCAGTTTCGGGGGGCCTTCAGGAGGTAGACCCCCAGATACGCAGTATTTT. The chain has TRBV28 and TRBJ2-3, with D perhaps matching TRBD2 (7 bases). CDR1 and CDR2 (germline): MDHEN, SYDVKM. The V and J ends lost 3 bases and 4 bases respectively, with 26 bases between them. The CDR3 consists of 19 residues.

CDR3 region: CASSDMAGVNTEAFF. The CDR3 bases are TGTGCCAGCAGCGACATGGCGGGGGTGAACACTGAAGCTTTCTTT. The chain recombines TRBV7-4 with TRBJ1-1, with a weak D call TRBD1 (5 bases). The CDR3 sequence is 15 residues long. V shed 5 bases and J shed 0 bases, with 13 bases lying between them. Per the germline V gene, CDR1 is SGHVT and CDR2 is SQSDAQ. Together with reference TRBV7-4 and TRBJ1-1, the CDR3 gives the full variable domain: GAGVSQSPRYKVAKRGRDVALRCDSISGHVTLYWYRQTLGQGSEVLTYSQSDAQRDKSGRPSGRFSAERPERSVSTLKIQRTEQGDSAVYLCASSDMAGVNTEAFFGQGTRLTVV.

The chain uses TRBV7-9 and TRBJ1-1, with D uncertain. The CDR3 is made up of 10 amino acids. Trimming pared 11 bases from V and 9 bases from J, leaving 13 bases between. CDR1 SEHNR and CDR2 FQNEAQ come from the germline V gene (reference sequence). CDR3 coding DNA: TGTGCCCCCTGGATGGGGAAAGCTTTCTTT. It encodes CAPWMGKAFF. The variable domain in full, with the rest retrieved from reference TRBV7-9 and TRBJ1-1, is DTGVSQNPRHKITKRGQNVTFRCDPISEHNRLYWYRQTLGQGPEFLTYFQNEAQLEKSRLLSDRFSAERPKGSFSTLEIQRTEQGDSAMYLCAPWMGKAFFGQGTRLTVV.

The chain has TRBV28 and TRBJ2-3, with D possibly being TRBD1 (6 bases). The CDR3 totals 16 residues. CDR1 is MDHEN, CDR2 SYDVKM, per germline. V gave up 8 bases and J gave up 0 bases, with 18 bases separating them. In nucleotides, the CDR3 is TGTGCCAGCCTTGAAACAGGGTTCGCTAGCACAGATACGCAGTATTTT. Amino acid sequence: CASLETGFASTDTQYF.

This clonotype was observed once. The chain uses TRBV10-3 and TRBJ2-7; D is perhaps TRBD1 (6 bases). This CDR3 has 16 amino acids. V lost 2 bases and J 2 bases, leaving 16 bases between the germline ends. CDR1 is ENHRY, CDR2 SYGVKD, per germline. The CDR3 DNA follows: TGTGCCATCAGTGAGGAGGGGCAGGGGAACGCCTACGAGCAGTACTTC. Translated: CAISEEGQGNAYEQYF.